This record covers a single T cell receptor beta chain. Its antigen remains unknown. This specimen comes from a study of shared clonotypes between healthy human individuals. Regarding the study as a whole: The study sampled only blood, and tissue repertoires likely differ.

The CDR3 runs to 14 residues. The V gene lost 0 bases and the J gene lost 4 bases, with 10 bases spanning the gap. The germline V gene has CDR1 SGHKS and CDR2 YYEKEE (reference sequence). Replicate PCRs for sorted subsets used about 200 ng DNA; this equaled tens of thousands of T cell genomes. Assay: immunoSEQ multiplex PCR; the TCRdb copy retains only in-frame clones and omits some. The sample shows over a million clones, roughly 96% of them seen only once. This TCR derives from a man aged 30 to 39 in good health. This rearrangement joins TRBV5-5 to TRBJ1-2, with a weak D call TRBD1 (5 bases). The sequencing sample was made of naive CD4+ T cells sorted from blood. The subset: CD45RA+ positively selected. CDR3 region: CASSLAGFGYGYTF. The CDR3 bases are TGTGCCAGCAGCTTGGCAGGGTTCGGCTATGGCTACACCTTC.